A selection of T cell receptor beta chains follows, all from one sample in a study of blood T cells in healthy people across ages. TCRdb fed the 5' RACE reads into MiXCR, producing one record per CDR3 protein. The repertoire holds approximately 2,000,000 distinct CDR3 sequences, with about 39% as singletons. Sequencing used blood. These receptors were collected from a human donor in good health. Both conserved end residues are part of each CDR3. A D gene is named only where the DNA matches it firmly. The size of a clone is reported for some rows only, either as once, few or many, or as a class for expanded clones.

d_gene: TRBD1
j_gene: TRBJ2-3
abundance: few
v_gene: TRBV12-3/TRBV12-4
CDR3nt: TGTGCCAGCAGTCCTCTTAGGGGGCCAGGTACGCAGTATTTT
CDR3aa: CASSPLRGPGTQYF

d_gene: TRBD2
j_gene: TRBJ2-5
abundance: NA
v_gene: TRBV7-2
CDR3nt: TGTGCCAGCACATCACCCCCAGCGGGGGAGACCCAGTACTTC
CDR3aa: CASTSPPAGETQYF

d_gene: NA
j_gene: TRBJ1-4
abundance: NA
v_gene: TRBV12-3/TRBV12-4
CDR3nt: TGTGCCAGCAGTTCCTCGGTGGGGGGGTCCAGAAAACTGTTTTTT
CDR3aa: CASSSSVGGSRKLFF

d_gene: NA
j_gene: TRBJ2-5
abundance: NA
v_gene: TRBV5-1
CDR3nt: TGCGCCAGCAGCTTTTTGACAGCCCAAGAGACCCAGTACTTC
CDR3aa: CASSFLTAQETQYF

d_gene: NA
j_gene: TRBJ2-7
abundance: NA
v_gene: TRBV7-2
CDR3nt: TGTGCCTGCAGCTTAGGGGGGGGGACGTCTAGCAACGAGCAGTACTTC
CDR3aa: CACSLGGGTSSNEQYF

d_gene: TRBD2
j_gene: TRBJ2-1
abundance: NA
v_gene: TRBV29-1
CDR3nt: TGCAGCGGACGGGAGGCTAGTGGCTACAATGAGCAGTTCTTC
CDR3aa: CSGREASGYNEQFF

d_gene: TRBD2
j_gene: TRBJ2-5
abundance: NA
v_gene: TRBV20-1
CDR3nt: TGCAGTGCTAGAGGCGGGGGACCCTACAATGAGCAGTACTTC
CDR3aa: CSARGGGPYNEQYF

d_gene: TRBD1
j_gene: TRBJ1-2
abundance: NA
v_gene: TRBV11-3
CDR3nt: TGTGCCAGCAGCTCCCGGACAGGGCGGACCCCGGGCTACACCTTC
CDR3aa: CASSSRTGRTPGYTF

d_gene: TRBD1
j_gene: TRBJ2-1
abundance: NA
v_gene: TRBV7-8
CDR3nt: TGTGCCAGCAGCTTAGCCCCGAAGGGACAGGGGTTCCCCAATGAGCAGTTCTTC
CDR3aa: CASSLAPKGQGFPNEQFF

d_gene: NA
j_gene: TRBJ2-3
abundance: few
v_gene: TRBV18
CDR3nt: TGTGCCAGCTCCCTACCTGGACAGTTTGCAGATACGCAGTATTTT
CDR3aa: CASSLPGQFADTQYF

d_gene: NA
j_gene: TRBJ1-2
abundance: NA
v_gene: TRBV9
CDR3nt: TGTGCCAGCAGCGGCACGATGTACTACACCTTC
CDR3aa: CASSGTMYYTF

d_gene: NA
j_gene: TRBJ1-4
abundance: NA
v_gene: TRBV4-2
CDR3nt: TGTGCCAGCAGCCCTGGACAACAATCTGAAAAACTGTTTTTT
CDR3aa: CASSPGQQSEKLFF

d_gene: TRBD1
j_gene: TRBJ2-7
abundance: few
v_gene: TRBV10-3
CDR3nt: TGTGCCATCAGTTGGGGACAGCCCTACGAGCAGTACTTC
CDR3aa: CAISWGQPYEQYF

d_gene: NA
j_gene: TRBJ1-2
abundance: NA
v_gene: TRBV3-1
CDR3nt: TGTGCCAGCAGCCAAGATCGCGGGACCTATAACTATGGCTACACCTTC
CDR3aa: CASSQDRGTYNYGYTF

d_gene: TRBD2
j_gene: TRBJ2-7
abundance: NA
v_gene: TRBV11-2
CDR3nt: TGTGCCAGCAGCCTTCCGGGGGGGTTCTACGAGCAGTACTTC
CDR3aa: CASSLPGGFYEQYF

d_gene: TRBD2
j_gene: TRBJ2-2
abundance: few
v_gene: TRBV7-9
CDR3nt: TGTGCCAGCGCGACTAGCGGGGGGCTCGGGGAGCTGTTTTTT
CDR3aa: CASATSGGLGELFF

d_gene: NA
j_gene: TRBJ2-4
abundance: NA
v_gene: TRBV6-2/TRBV6-3
CDR3nt: TGTGCCAGCAGTCCGACAGGTACCCCTCTCGGGCAGTACTTC
CDR3aa: CASSPTGTPLGQYF

d_gene: TRBD2
j_gene: TRBJ2-1
abundance: NA
v_gene: TRBV28
CDR3nt: TGTGCCAGCAGTTTCCCGAAGAGCGGGACTAGCTCCTACAATGAGCAGTTCTTC
CDR3aa: CASSFPKSGTSSYNEQFF

d_gene: NA
j_gene: TRBJ1-1
abundance: NA
v_gene: TRBV29-1
CDR3nt: TGCAGCGTTGAAGACAGAATGAACACTGAAGCTTTCTTT
CDR3aa: CSVEDRMNTEAFF

d_gene: NA
j_gene: TRBJ2-3
abundance: few
v_gene: TRBV7-9
CDR3nt: TGTGCCAGCAGCTTTTCCAGGGTCGCAGATACGCAGTATTTT
CDR3aa: CASSFSRVADTQYF

d_gene: TRBD1
j_gene: TRBJ2-7
abundance: NA
v_gene: TRBV29-1
CDR3nt: TGCAGCGTTTGGACCGGGACAGCGACCTACGAGCAGTACTTC
CDR3aa: CSVWTGTATYEQYF

d_gene: NA
j_gene: TRBJ1-4
abundance: few
v_gene: TRBV6-5
CDR3nt: TGTGCCAGCAGTCTTATTTGGGGATTAGGGGAAAAACTGTTTTTT
CDR3aa: CASSLIWGLGEKLFF

d_gene: TRBD1
j_gene: TRBJ1-2
abundance: NA
v_gene: TRBV20-1
CDR3nt: TGCAGTGCTAGATTCCCGGGACAGGGGGACTATGGCTACACCTTC
CDR3aa: CSARFPGQGDYGYTF

d_gene: NA
j_gene: TRBJ1-1
abundance: NA
v_gene: TRBV7-2
CDR3nt: TGTGCCAGCAGCTCGGACCCTGGAAGCACTGAAGCTTTCTTT
CDR3aa: CASSSDPGSTEAFF

d_gene: NA
j_gene: TRBJ1-1
abundance: few
v_gene: TRBV2
CDR3nt: TGTGCCAGCAGTGAACAACAGCTGAACACTGAAGCTTTCTTT
CDR3aa: CASSEQQLNTEAFF

d_gene: NA
j_gene: TRBJ2-7
abundance: NA
v_gene: TRBV21-1
CDR3nt: TGTGCCAGCAGCAAAGAACAGCCAGTAACCTACGAGCAGTACTTC
CDR3aa: CASSKEQPVTYEQYF

d_gene: NA
j_gene: TRBJ1-1
abundance: NA
v_gene: TRBV6-2/TRBV6-3
CDR3nt: TGTGCCAGCAGCCCACAGGGTGAGGGAGGTGAAGCTTTCTTT
CDR3aa: CASSPQGEGGEAFF

d_gene: NA
j_gene: TRBJ2-6
abundance: NA
v_gene: TRBV7-8
CDR3nt: TGTGCCGGCAGCTTAGTTAAGGGGGAGGTATCTGGGGCCAACGTCCTGACTTTC
CDR3aa: CAGSLVKGEVSGANVLTF

d_gene: TRBD1
j_gene: TRBJ2-1
abundance: many
v_gene: TRBV6-2/TRBV6-3
CDR3nt: TGTGCCAGCAGAAAGGGGGCGTACAATGAGCAGTTCTTC
CDR3aa: CASRKGAYNEQFF

d_gene: NA
j_gene: TRBJ2-1
abundance: NA
v_gene: TRBV5-1
CDR3nt: TGCGCCAGCAGCTTTGAGGGACCAGCGTTTAGGAATGAGCAGTTCTTC
CDR3aa: CASSFEGPAFRNEQFF

d_gene: TRBD2
j_gene: TRBJ2-1
abundance: NA
v_gene: TRBV28
CDR3nt: TGTGCCAGCATCTGGGGCGGGGGGGTCGGTAATGAGCAGTTCTTC
CDR3aa: CASIWGGGVGNEQFF